This TCR beta chain is drawn from a study of a mutant IDH1 vaccine in newly diagnosed glioma. Across the study: Males made up about 60% and females roughly 40% of treated patients, whose mean age was 40.4 years. V12 came at week 35, V13 at week 47. Antecedent treatment encompassed radiotherapy, temozolomide, or their combination; the majority received both.

The protocol was immunoSEQ multiplex PCR, while the TCRdb copy is restricted to in-frame clones and leaves out a portion. This table has some 50,000 clones, less than 75% appearing once. Time point indicated: week 47, end of study. Topical imiquimod accompanied each vaccine dose, which consisted of 300 ug of mutant IDH1 20-mer peptide. The vaccination schedule gave patients eight doses in weeks 1, 3, 5, 7, 11, 15, 19 and 23. As to this clone: Its antigen is currently unknown.

The sequence was obtained from a man between 35 and 55 years old with glioma. Some clones in this sample may be carry-over from other donors' samples. The sample here was peripheral blood mononuclear cells (PBMCs), taken from a glioma patient whose treatment included an IDH1 peptide vaccine.

The CDR3 protein is CASSRDRLSTGELFF. For the CDR3, the DNA is TGTGCCAGCAGCAGGGACAGACTATCCACCGGGGAGCTGTTTTTT. The chain links TRBV7-8 to TRBJ2-2, with 7 bases lining up with TRBD1. Germline-derived CDR1 and CDR2 are SGHVS and FQNEAQ. The junction had 7 bases not matched to a gene; V was cut back by 5 bases and J by 4 bases. CDR3 length: 15 amino acids.